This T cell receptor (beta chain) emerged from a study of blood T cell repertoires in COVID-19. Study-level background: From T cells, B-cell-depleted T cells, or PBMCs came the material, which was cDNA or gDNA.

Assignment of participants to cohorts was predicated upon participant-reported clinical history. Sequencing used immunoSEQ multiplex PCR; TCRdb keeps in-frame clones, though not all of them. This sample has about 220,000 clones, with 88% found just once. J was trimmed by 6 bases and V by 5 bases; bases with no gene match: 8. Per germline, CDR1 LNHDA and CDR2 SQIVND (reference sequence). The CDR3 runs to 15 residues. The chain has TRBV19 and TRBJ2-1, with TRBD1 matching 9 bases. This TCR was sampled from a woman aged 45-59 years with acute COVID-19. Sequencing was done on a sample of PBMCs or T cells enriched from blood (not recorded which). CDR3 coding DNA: TGTGCCAGTAGTCCGGGACAGGGAGGACTCAATGAGCAGTTCTTC. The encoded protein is CASSPGQGGLNEQFF.